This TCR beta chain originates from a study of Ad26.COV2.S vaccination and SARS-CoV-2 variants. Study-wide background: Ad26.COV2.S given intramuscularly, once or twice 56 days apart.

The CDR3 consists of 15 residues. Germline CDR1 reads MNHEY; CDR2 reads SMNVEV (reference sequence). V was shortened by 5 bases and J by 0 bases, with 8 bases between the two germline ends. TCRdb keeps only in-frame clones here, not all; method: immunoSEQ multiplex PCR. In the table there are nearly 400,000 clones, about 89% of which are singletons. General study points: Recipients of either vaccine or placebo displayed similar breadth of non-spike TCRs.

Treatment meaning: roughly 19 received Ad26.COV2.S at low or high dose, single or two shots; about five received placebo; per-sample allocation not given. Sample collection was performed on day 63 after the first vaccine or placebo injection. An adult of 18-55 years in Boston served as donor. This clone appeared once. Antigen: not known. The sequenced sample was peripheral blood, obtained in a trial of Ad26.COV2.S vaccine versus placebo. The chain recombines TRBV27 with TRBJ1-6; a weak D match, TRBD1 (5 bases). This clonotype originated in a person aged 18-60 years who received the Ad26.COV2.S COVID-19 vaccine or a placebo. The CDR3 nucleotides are TGTGCCAGCAGTCGGCAGGGCTCCTATAATTCACCCCTCCACTTT. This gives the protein CASSRQGSYNSPLHF.